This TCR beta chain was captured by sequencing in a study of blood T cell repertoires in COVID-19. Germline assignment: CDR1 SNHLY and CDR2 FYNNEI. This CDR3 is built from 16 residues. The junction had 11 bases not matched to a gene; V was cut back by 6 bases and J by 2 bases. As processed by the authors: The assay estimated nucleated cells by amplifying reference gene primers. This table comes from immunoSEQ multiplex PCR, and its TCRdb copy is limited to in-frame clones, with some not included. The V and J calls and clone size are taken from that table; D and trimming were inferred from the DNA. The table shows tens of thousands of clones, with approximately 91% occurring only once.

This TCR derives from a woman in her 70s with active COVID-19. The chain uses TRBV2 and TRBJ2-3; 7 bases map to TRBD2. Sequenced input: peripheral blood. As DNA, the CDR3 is TGTGCCAGCAGGTCCGGGACTAACGGATACACAGATACGCAGTATTTT. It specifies CASRSGTNGYTDTQYF.